A single sample gave rise to the 21 T cell receptor beta chains below, sequenced in a study of blood T cell repertoires in COVID-19. Profiling relied on immunoSEQ multiplex PCR, and the TCRdb table lists in-frame clones only, not all of them. The repertoire holds a few hundred thousand clones, with more than 85% as singletons. The source material was peripheral blood. These receptors were taken from a man aged 40-49 years with active or convalescent COVID-19.

This chain connects TRBV5-1 to TRBJ2-7; TRBD1 might be the D (6 bases). CDR3 length equals 13 residues. CDR1 is SGHRS, CDR2 YFSETQ, per germline. V was shortened by 0 bases and J by 2 bases, with 6 bases between the two germline ends. CDR3 nucleotides: TGCGCCAGCAGCTTGGACAGGGCCTACGAGCAGTACTTC. This encodes CASSLDRAYEQYF.

Note on this clone: This sample also contains other DNA sequences that code for the same CDR3. The chain has TRBV28 and TRBJ1-5, with unresolved D. V dropped 6 bases and J dropped 3 bases, with 9 bases sitting between them. The germline V gene has CDR1 MDHEN and CDR2 SYDVKM. This CDR3 spans 13 amino acids. The CDR3 spells CASRYSYNQPQHF. The CDR3 bases are TGTGCCAGCAGATACAGCTACAATCAGCCCCAGCATTTT.

This clone was seen only a few times. This sequence joins TRBV3-1 (or the pseudogene TRBV3-2) and TRBJ1-2; 8 nucleotides match TRBD1. V was pared by 1 base and J by 5 bases, with 3 bases of the junction left unmatched. The CDR3 contains 14 residues. The germline V gene has CDR1 LGHDT and CDR2 YNNKEL (reference sequence). The DNA of the CDR3 is TGTGCCAGCAGCCAAGGGGACAGGCCTTATGGCTACACCTTC. It yields the protein CASSQGDRPYGYTF.

CDR3 DNA: TGTGCCAGCAGTCAGGGCCGCCGAGGGGGCTACGAGCAGTACTTC. This translates into CASSQGRRGGYEQYF. The rearrangement links TRBV7-6 to TRBJ2-7, with D possibly being TRBD1 (6 bases). The germline V and J ends were trimmed by 6 bases and 3 bases, with 18 bases remaining between them. The CDR3 runs 15 residues. CDR1 is SGHVS and CDR2 is FNYEAQ in the germline V gene.

The rearrangement joins TRBV2 to TRBJ1-1; tentative D call: TRBD1 (6 bases). Trimming shortened V by 8 bases and J by 4 bases, and 14 bases separated the two germline ends. This CDR3 region has 13 residues. Germline values: CDR1 SNHLY, CDR2 FYNNEI. CDR3 loop: CASDDRSGTEAFF. The CDR3 DNA reads TGTGCCAGCGACGACAGGTCCGGCACTGAAGCTTTCTTT.

This sequence joins TRBV5-4 and TRBJ2-5; TRBD1 is a possible D gene (6 bases). From germline, CDR1 is SGHNT and CDR2 YYREEE (reference sequence). The CDR3 runs to 16 residues. V lost 4 bases to trimming and J lost 3 bases, with 19 bases between them. CDR3 nucleotide sequence: TGTGCCAGCAGCGTTTGGACAGCTCGTTTCGAAGAGACCCAGTACTTC. Its translation: CASSVWTARFEETQYF.

The chain is built from TRBV5-4 and TRBJ1-6; 10 bases align to TRBD1. In germline, CDR1 is SGHNT, CDR2 YYREEE (reference sequence). J gave up 5 bases and V 4 bases, and 9 bases lay outside the gene matches. There are 17 residues in the CDR3. CDR3 nucleotides: TGTGCCAGCAGCCGACAGGGGGCGGTTTGGAATAATTCACCCCTCCACTTT. It is translated as CASSRQGAVWNNSPLHF.

The chain carries TRBV5-4 and TRBJ1-1; D not certain. The CDR3 has 13 residues. The germline V gene encodes CDR1 SGHNT and CDR2 YYREEE (reference sequence). Trimming shortened V by 0 bases and J by 4 bases, and 7 bases separated the two germline ends. DNA for the CDR3: TGTGCCAGCAGCTTGGTAGATGGCACTGAAGCTTTCTTT. This codes for CASSLVDGTEAFF.

This clone appeared once. The chain couples TRBV9 to TRBJ2-5; D ambiguous. The CDR3 runs 15 residues. Germline loops: CDR1 SGDLS, CDR2 YYNGEE. Trimming stripped 4 bases from V and 0 bases from J, with 13 bases between. For the CDR3, the DNA is TGTGCCAGCAGCTACCTATCTACGGACCAAGAGACCCAGTACTTC. Protein product: CASSYLSTDQETQYF.

The CDR3 here is CASSSSGTYQETQYF. For the CDR3, the DNA is TGCGCCAGCAGCTCTAGCGGGACGTACCAAGAGACCCAGTACTTC. The rearrangement uses TRBV5-1 and TRBJ2-5, with 9 bases fitting TRBD2. This CDR3 contains 15 residues. The germline CDR1 and CDR2 sequences are SGHRS and YFSETQ. Trimming removed 3 bases from V and 0 bases from J; junction bases left unmatched: 3.

This clone was observed once. The chain recombines TRBV30 with TRBJ1-4; 7 positions agree with TRBD1. From germline, CDR1 is GTSNPN and CDR2 SVGIG (reference sequence). The CDR3 consists of 14 residues. V gave up 3 bases and J gave up 10 bases; unmatched junction bases: 11. The CDR3 DNA reads TGTGCCTGGAGCGTCGACAGGGTGAGAGGAAAACTGTTTTTT. This codes for CAWSVDRVRGKLFF. The complete variable domain, with remaining parts taken from reference TRBV30 and TRBJ1-4, reads SQTIHQWPATLVQPVGSPLSLECTVEGTSNPNLYWYRQAAGRGLQLLFYSVGIGQISSEVPQNLSASRPQDRQFILSSKKLLLSDSGFYLCAWSVDRVRGKLFFGSGTQLSVL.

Comment on this clone: An end of the junction differs from the germline gene, which may be a read error. This chain joins TRBV7-7 and TRBJ2-1, with D possibly matching TRBD2 (5 bases). Per the germline V gene, CDR1 is SSHAT and CDR2 is FNYEAQ (reference sequence). CDR3 length: 14 amino acids. CDR3 in amino acids: CASSLDRGYNEQFF. The CDR3 DNA reads as TGTGCTAGCAGCTTGGATCGGGGTTACAATGAGCAGTTCTTC.

The CDR3 reads CASSRDTSNQPQHF. In nucleotides, the CDR3 is TGTGCCAGCAGTCGTGACACTAGCAATCAGCCCCAGCATTTT. The V call is TRBV2, the J call TRBJ1-5; no firm D call. The CDR3 sequence is 14 residues long. Germline V gene sequence: CDR1 SNHLY, CDR2 FYNNEI. The V end lost 5 bases, the J end lost 0 bases, and 8 bases lay between the germline ends.

The chain is built from TRBV25-1 and TRBJ2-7; TRBD1 might be the D (5 bases). The CDR3 consists of 15 residues. The V gene lost 3 bases and the J gene lost 0 bases, with 12 bases spanning the gap. Germline V gene data show CDR1 as MGHDK and CDR2 as SYGVNS. Written as DNA, the CDR3 is TGTGCCAGCAGTGACGGTCAGGGTAACTCCTACGAGCAGTACTTC. It translates to CASSDGQGNSYEQYF.

This rearrangement joins TRBV28 to TRBJ2-2; the match to TRBD2 covers 7 bases. V was clipped by 2 bases and J by 3 bases; unmatched bases: 6. This CDR3 spans 16 amino acids. In germline, CDR1 is MDHEN, CDR2 SYDVKM. The chain's CDR3 is CASSLTGGAHTGELFF. The DNA for the CDR3 is TGTGCCAGCAGTTTAACGGGGGGAGCGCACACCGGGGAGCTGTTTTTT.

The J gene is TRBJ1-1, the V gene TRBV2, with a weak D call TRBD1 (6 bases). This CDR3 has 14 residues. The V end lost 10 bases, the J end lost 1 base, and 16 bases lay between the germline ends. Germline CDR1 and CDR2: SNHLY and FYNNEI. CDR3 in amino acids: CATCRGGSNTEAFF. DNA of the CDR3: TGTGCCACATGCCGTGGGGGCTCGAACACTGAAGCTTTCTTT.

V usage is TRBV6-6 and J usage is TRBJ2-6, with 8 bases aligning to TRBD1. Germline V gene lookup returns CDR1 MNHNY and CDR2 SVGAGI (reference sequence). The CDR3 extends over 15 amino acids. The CDR3 DNA sequence: TGTGTAAGCGGGCCAGGGGGCGCTGGGGCCAACGTCCTGACTTTC. This gives the protein CVSGPGGAGANVLTF.

V gene TRBV27 combines with J gene TRBJ1-1; TRBD1 is a possible D gene (6 bases). Trimming left V 6 bases short and J 5 bases short, with 19 bases between. This CDR3 is built from 15 residues. CDR1 and CDR2 from the germline V gene are MNHEY and SMNVEV (reference sequence). CDR3 in DNA: TGTGCCAGCAGCCCCCCCGGGGGCGGGGGGACTGAAGCTTTCTTT. It is translated as CASSPPGGGGTEAFF.

The chain combines TRBV7-2 with TRBJ1-2; D uncertain. Trimming pared 3 bases from V and 4 bases from J, leaving 9 bases between. CDR1 and CDR2 from the germline V gene are SGHTA and FQGNSA. This CDR3 comprises 13 residues. CDR3 DNA sequence: TGTGCCAGCAGCTTCCGGGGAGGCTATGGCTACACCTTC. As protein: CASSFRGGYGYTF.

This rearrangement joins TRBV5-1 to TRBJ1-6; possible D gene TRBD1, 5 bases. Germline lookup yields CDR1 SGHRS and CDR2 YFSETQ. The V end was cut by 0 bases, the J end by 4 bases, with 11 bases between. The CDR3 sequence is 16 residues long. Here the CDR3 reads CASSLEGTAYNSPLHF. The CDR3 nucleotides read TGCGCCAGCAGCTTGGAAGGGACTGCGTATAATTCACCCCTCCACTTT.

The chain combines TRBV2 with TRBJ2-7; TRBD1 matches at 8 bases. Germline CDR1 is SNHLY and CDR2 is FYNNEI. The CDR3 length is 15 residues. The J segment lost 1 base and the V segment lost 6 bases, leaving 8 bases of the junction unmatched. CDR3 amino acids: CASRRQGTRSYEQYF. The CDR3 DNA reads TGTGCCAGCAGGAGACAGGGGACCAGGTCCTACGAGCAGTACTTC.